These 13 T cell receptor beta chains were sequenced from one sample in a study of vaccination and CD4 T cells after COVID-19. The antigens of these receptors remain unknown. Treatment specified: approximately 11-day PBMC culture with coronavirus spike peptide pools or control peptides (ViraFEST assay). Sequenced with the Oncomine TCR Beta short-read assay was DNA taken from cultured CD4+ T cells. TCRdb re-derived calls from the PCR reads in MiXCR, one entry per CDR3 protein. This sample carries over 12,000 distinct CDR3 sequences, around 45% of them seen once, and the ten largest clones take around 8.1%. The sequencing sample was made of CD4+ T cells from blood, cultured in vitro. The receptors come from a human donor who had recovered from COVID-19.

J is TRBJ2-3 and V is TRBV5-8; TRBD1 aligns across 9 bases. V trimming: 4 bases; J trimming: 2 bases; junction bases outside the gene matches: 8. CDR1 and CDR2 (germline): SGHTS, YDEGEE. CDR3 size: 16 residues. CDR3 region: CASSPGTGIVTDTQYF. For the CDR3, the DNA is TGTGCCAGCAGCCCGGGGACAGGGATCGTCACAGATACGCAGTATTTT.

This chain links TRBV6-1 with TRBJ2-3; TRBD2 is a possible D gene (5 bases). Germline V gene lookup returns CDR1 MNHNS and CDR2 SASEGT. Trimming shortened V by 6 bases and J by 7 bases, and 17 bases separated the two germline ends. The CDR3 sequence is 14 residues long. Here the CDR3 DNA reads TGTGCCAGCAGCCCTTGGGGAGCCTTAAATACGCAGTATTTT. Amino acid sequence: CASSPWGALNTQYF.

The V and J genes are TRBV6-2 or TRBV6-3 and TRBJ2-7; D is uncertain. Deletions cut 2 bases from V and 4 bases from J, with 15 bases between. CDR3 size: 15 residues. Germline CDR1 and CDR2: MNHEY and SVGEGT. This CDR3 reads CASSYPPARAYEQYF. DNA of the CDR3: TGTGCCAGCAGTTACCCTCCGGCGCGAGCTTACGAGCAGTACTTC.

There are a few counts of this clonotype. This chain's CDR3 is CASSSTGARNSPLHF. The CDR3 DNA is TGTGCCAGCAGTAGTACAGGGGCTCGGAATTCACCCCTCCACTTT. This chain joins TRBV6-1 and TRBJ1-6; 7 positions agree with TRBD1. Germline trimming cut 5 bases from V and 7 bases from J; bases unmatched to any gene: 8. Germline V gene lookup returns CDR1 MNHNS and CDR2 SASEGT. CDR3 length equals 15 residues.

This clonotype was counted a few times. This chain joins TRBV24-1 and TRBJ2-3, with 7 positions matching TRBD1. This CDR3 spans 14 amino acids. Per the germline V gene, CDR1 is KGHDR and CDR2 is SFDVKD. V trimming: 3 bases; J trimming: 6 bases; junction bases outside the gene matches: 5. CDR3 loop: CATSDATGVDTQYF. CDR3 nucleotide sequence: TGTGCCACCAGTGATGCAACAGGGGTGGATACGCAGTATTTT.

V usage is TRBV24-1 and J usage is TRBJ2-2, with 8 positions matching TRBD1. Per germline, CDR1 KGHDR and CDR2 SFDVKD. J lost 4 bases, V lost 8 bases, and 2 bases had no gene match. CDR3 length equals 13 residues. The CDR3 loop is CATTGQGTGELFF. CDR3 nucleotides: TGTGCCACCACAGGACAGGGCACCGGGGAGCTGTTTTTT.

V and J are TRBV27 and TRBJ1-5; D not resolved. CDR1 is MNHEY and CDR2 is SMNVEV in the germline V gene (reference sequence). The CDR3 runs to 13 residues. V was trimmed by 5 bases and J by 0 bases, leaving 5 bases between them. This CDR3 is CASSTISNQPQHF. CDR3 sequence (DNA): TGTGCCAGCAGTACCATTAGCAATCAGCCCCAGCATTTT.

The chain is built from TRBV24-1 and TRBJ2-5; TRBD2 is a possible D gene (6 bases). CDR3 size: 17 residues. Looked up from germline, CDR1 is KGHDR and CDR2 is SFDVKD. Trimming removed 7 bases at V and 4 bases at J, with 24 bases between. CDR3 coding DNA: TGTGCCACCAGCGGTGGTGAGGTAGCGGCGACCATAGAGACCCAGTACTTC. This codes for CATSGGEVAATIETQYF.

By sample share, this clonotype is large (0.1 to 1%). The V gene is TRBV6-1, the J gene TRBJ2-7; 10 bases align to TRBD1. The CDR3 runs 15 residues. V was clipped by 6 bases and J by 2 bases; unmatched bases: 7. Germline V gives CDR1 MNHNS, CDR2 SASEGT. CDR3 loop: CASRPGGTGAYEQYF. CDR3 coding DNA: TGTGCCAGCAGGCCGGGCGGGACAGGGGCCTACGAGCAGTACTTC.

DNA of the CDR3: TGCGCCAGCAGCCGAGGACAGGTGGATAATTCACCCCTCCACTTT. This gives the protein CASSRGQVDNSPLHF. The genes are TRBV4-3 and TRBJ1-6; 7 bases match TRBD1. J lost 5 bases, V lost 4 bases, and 5 bases had no gene match. The CDR3 is 15 residues long. Germline V gene data show CDR1 as LGHNA and CDR2 as YSLEER.

The genes are TRBV27 and TRBJ1-3, with no clear D. This CDR3 spans 12 amino acids. Germline CDR1 is MNHEY and CDR2 is SMNVEV (reference sequence). V gave up 7 bases and J gave up 2 bases, with 6 bases separating them. The CDR3 reads CASISPGNTIYF. CDR3 bases: TGTGCCAGCATAAGTCCTGGAAACACCATATATTTT.

This clonotype is medium-sized in the sample. The chain has TRBV30 and TRBJ2-7; 8 positions match TRBD1. From germline, CDR1 is GTSNPN and CDR2 SVGIG (reference sequence). V lost 5 bases to trimming and J lost 5 bases; unmatched junction nucleotides: 8. This CDR3 comprises 13 residues. CDR3 coding DNA: TGTGCCTGGGCTTGGACAGGGATCGACGAGCAGTACTTC. Its translation is CAWAWTGIDEQYF. Supplemented by reference TRBV30 and TRBJ2-7, the full variable domain reads SQTIHQWPATLVQPVGSPLSLECTVEGTSNPNLYWYRQAAGRGLQLLFYSVGIGQISSEVPQNLSASRPQDRQFILSSKKLLLSDSGFYLCAWAWTGIDEQYFGPGTRLTVT.

The V and J genes are TRBV20-1 and TRBJ2-3; TRBD2 matches at 10 bases. The CDR3 covers 14 residues. Germline loops: CDR1 DFQATT, CDR2 SNEGSKA (reference sequence). The ends lost 4 bases at V and 0 bases at J; junction bases unmatched: 1. Here the CDR3 reads CSATSGGSTDTQYF. The CDR3 bases are TGCAGTGCTACTAGCGGGGGTAGCACAGATACGCAGTATTTT.